This TCR beta chain was recovered during a study of response to subunit inactivated influenza vaccine. Notes on the study in general: New T cells are recruited in small numbers by each seasonal influenza vaccination, according to the authors' suggestion.

Worth noting for this clonotype: Its antigen is not known.

TCRdb re-derived calls from the RT-PCR reads in MiXCR, one entry per CDR3 protein. Found here are just over 300,000 distinct CDR3 sequences, 21% of them singletons; the top ten hold about 10%. The CDR3 is 14 amino acids. Germline V CDR1 and CDR2: SGHTA, FQGNSA. Trimming shortened V by 1 base and J by 6 bases, and 12 bases separated the two germline ends. The sequence was obtained from a man aged 45-69 years who received an inactivated influenza vaccine. The chain joins TRBV7-2 to TRBJ2-5; D might be TRBD1 (5 bases). This specimen consisted of PBMCs from blood, obtained 21 months after vaccination. CDR3 sequence (DNA): TGTGCCAGCAGCTTAGGGGTCAGGGAAAAGACCCAGTACTTC. It is translated as CASSLGVREKTQYF. Full variable domain (remainder filled in from reference TRBV7-2 and TRBJ2-5): GAGVSQSPSNKVTEKGKDVELRCDPISGHTALYWYRQSLGQGLEFLIYFQGNSAPDKSGLPSDRFSAERTGGSVSTLTIQRTQQEDSAVYLCASSLGVREKTQYFGPGTRLLVL.